This paragraph reports one T cell receptor beta chain. This sample was included in a study of blood T cell repertoires in COVID-19. Study-wide context: The origin of the acute and convalescent COVID-19 samples was the United States, Italy and Spain. From T cells, B-cell-depleted T cells, or PBMCs came the material, which was cDNA or gDNA.

Per the original data handling: The authors estimated nucleated cell counts from reference gene primer amplification. The assay was immunoSEQ multiplex PCR, and TCRdb's table has in-frame clones only and misses some. V and J calls and clone size come straight from that table; D and trimming were deduced from the DNA. Of more than 350,000 clones in the sample, about 90% were seen once. Enrolled during active infection, Seattle patients were then followed longitudinally. The germline CDR1 and CDR2 sequences are MDHEN and SYDVKM. This CDR3 spans 16 amino acids. J lost 6 bases, V lost 7 bases, and 18 bases had no gene match.

The sequence was obtained from a woman in her twenties or thirties with COVID-19, enrolled during active disease. The sequenced sample consisted of peripheral blood. V is TRBV28 and J is TRBJ2-7; 7 nucleotides match TRBD1. The CDR3 DNA sequence: TGTGCCAGCAATTTGGCTATTGGACAGGAGGTCGGCGAGCAGTACTTC. Its protein product is CASNLAIGQEVGEQYF. The entire variable domain, with the rest obtained from reference TRBV28 and TRBJ2-7, is as follows: DVKVTQSSRYLVKRTGEKVFLECVQDMDHENMFWYRQDPGLGLRLIYFSYDVKMKEKGDIPEGYSVSREKKERFSLILESASTNQTSMYLCASNLAIGQEVGEQYFGPGTRLTVT.